This T cell receptor (beta chain) was documented in a study of T cells in Graves' hyperthyroidism and ophthalmopathy (dated by TCRdb to the late 2010s). Regarding the research as a whole: Peripheral blood was collected at initial diagnosis, before any treatment. TCR V-J signatures able to tell the groups apart were searched for in a discovery cohort of 90 to 100 patients, of whom more than 40 had Graves' ophthalmopathy and roughly 59 had stable Graves' hyperthyroidism. Prospective prediction of ophthalmopathy was tested in an independent validation cohort consisting of roughly 19 hyperthyroidism patients and about 17 patients who later progressed to ophthalmopathy. The roughly 100 discovery patients were randomly split 7:3 into training and test sets. In several Graves' hyperthyroidism patients, the study also compared T-cell repertoires from thyroid tissue with T-cell repertoires from blood. Once sampling was done, hyperthyroidism patients were given methimazole at a starting dose of 30 mg daily, whereas ophthalmopathy patients were given high-dose intravenous methylprednisolone. The paper reports TCR Vbeta CDR3 sequencing of some 140 peripheral blood samples: under 45 ophthalmopathy, under 80 hyperthyroidism and around 17 progressor patients.

The table lists this clonotype with many counts. This receptor's antigen is unknown. The record has no base qualities; no much larger clone is one base away. The CDR3 spans 15 residues, from the cysteine through the phenylalanine. The DNA shown is the 45-base CDR3, in frame from base 1. CDR1 and CDR2 were assigned from the germline V gene as MDHEN and SYDVKM. Compared with germline, V lacks 5 bases and J lacks 4 bases; bases without a gene match: 10. Study-level results and caveats: Sample size was not statistically predetermined, and blinding of investigators to group allocation was not performed. A model built on a 13 V-J signature distinguished ophthalmopathy from stable hyperthyroidism, reaching 87.88% sensitivity and about 81% specificity in cross-validation and 80%/75% in testing. Most expanded thyroid clonotypes (frequency above 0.001) were also detected in blood, a finding suggesting that blood repertoires may reflect thyroid immune responses. During validation, the model predicted progression to ophthalmopathy a median of about 5.9 months ahead of onset, with almost 71% sensitivity and 72.22% specificity.

Stable Graves' hyperthyroidism was defined as no progression to ophthalmopathy during 18 months of follow-up. Hyperthyroidism patients were aged 18 to 65 years and newly diagnosed, with disease duration of less than 2 months. Any patient with an uncontrolled infection, another autoimmune disease, pregnancy or lactation was excluded. Clinical symptoms, serum thyroxine and TRAb, thyroid ultrasound, and orbital computed tomography formed the basis for the diagnoses. PBMCs were isolated from around 10 ml of fresh peripheral blood by Ficoll-Paque density gradient centrifugation. Trizol reagent was used to extract total RNA, and RNA quality was then checked on an Agilent 2100 Bioanalyzer. Amplification of TCR beta CDR3 regions was carried out from RNA transcripts. The first round of RT-PCR for the TCR CDR3 was performed with the HTBI primer set and the Qiagen OneStep RT-PCR kit. A second multiplex PCR round built the libraries, followed by size selection and purification. The libraries were sequenced on an Illumina HiSeq2000 using paired-end 100 bp reads. As for the authors' bioinformatics: SOAPnuke was used to process the raw data, throwing out any read that contained adapters or uncalled bases, had a mean Phred below 15, or lacked an exact constant-primer or identifier match. COPE v1.2.5 was used to merge high-quality paired reads, and clonotypes were defined as unique nucleotide sequences. Clonotypes were aligned to IMGT TRBV, TRBD and TRBJ reference segments using MiTCR v1.1. Analysis was restricted to V-J combinations with a frequency above 0.0001, which covered 98% to 99.2% of repertoires. A TCS score was defined as the ratio of F50 (clonal expansion) to E x V (chaos), with BLOSUM62-based TCRdist applied between CDR3 peptides within each V-J. Welch's t-statistics and random forest reduced some 510 V-J features to 10 to 15, which were used in a naive Bayes classifier (R e1071). Through fastp at Q25 and MiXCR, TCRdb rebuilt clones from the public reads, retaining in-frame beta chains. Identical CDR3 protein sequences are pooled into one entry, listed with their most common genes and DNA. These V and J calls derive from TCRdb rather than the authors' analysis. Counted in this sample were under 400,000 distinct CDR3 sequences; approximately 25% of them appeared once. 73% of the sample is taken by the ten largest.

This receptor chain uses TRBV28 and TRBJ2-7; TRBD2 aligns with 8 central bases. The TCR sequence derives from a man aged 45 to 65 with Graves' hyperthyroidism. The specimen was blood. In nucleotides, the sequence is TGTGCCAGCAGTCGGGGGGGTAGCGGGACGTACGAGCAGTACTTC. It encodes CASSRGGSGTYEQYF.